This record concerns one T cell receptor beta chain sequence. This clonotype was counted only a few times. No antigen is known for it. Per-base qualities were not stored, and no clone one base away is much larger. Sequencing was carried out with an Illumina HiSeq 1500. TCRdb reran the public reads through fastp at Q25 and MiXCR, keeping productive beta chains. Rows are combined by CDR3 protein, so each entry shows the most common genes and DNA. This sample comprises fewer than 400,000 distinct CDR3 sequences, around a sixth of them detected only once. The ten largest account for 8.7% of the sample. This sample was taken from a study of T cell repertoires in cytomegalovirus infection (dated by TCRdb to the late 2010s). Regarding the complete study: Donor HLA type was relevant to the analysis, because carriage of CMV infection together with the matching HLA type was indicated by public TCR beta signatures.

The investigation overall reported the following: In the ex vivo response, HLA-C-restricted CMV-specific TCR beta clonotypes were dominant, and in two of eight donors the single most frequent clonotype came from this HLA-C-restricted group. Cumulative frequency of public TCR beta family members discriminated carriers of CMV infection plus the relevant HLA type in this cohort and an independent approximately 370-donor cohort.

Inclusive of the bounding cysteine and phenylalanine, the CDR3 is 14 residues long. Only the CDR3 part of the read is kept: 42 bases, read in frame from the first base. At the junction V is shortened by 5 bases and J by 11 bases, with 18 bases in between. CDR1 and CDR2, per the germline V gene, are MDHEN and SYDVKM. Material for sequencing was PBMCs. The receptor's source is a human donor in good health (CMV status not recorded). Some clones in this sample may be carry-over from other donors' samples. The sequence joins TRBV28 to TRBJ2-2; TRBD2 is a possible D gene, resting on 6 matching bases. The CDR3 in this case is CASSRTNRDSELFF. DNA sequence: TGTGCCAGCAGTCGAACGAACCGGGACTCCGAGCTGTTTTTT.